The 20 T cell receptor beta chains presented below share a single source sample, sequenced in a study of identical twins. In TCRdb, the 5' RACE reads were re-called with MiXCR into one record per CDR3 protein. The repertoire holds hundreds of thousands of distinct CDR3 sequences, with 6% to 6.5% as singletons. Sequencing was carried out using naive T cells sorted from blood. These receptors all stem from a man aged 18 to 30 in good health.

The gene calls are TRBV24-1 and TRBJ2-2, with D tentatively TRBD2 (7 bases). This CDR3 has 17 residues. The V gene's germline CDR1 is KGHDR and CDR2 SFDVKD. V dropped 2 bases and J dropped 5 bases, with 17 bases sitting between them. The CDR3 spells CATSDSARGARTGELFF. CDR3 bases: TGTGCCACCAGTGATTCGGCTCGGGGGGCGAGGACCGGGGAGCTGTTTTTT.

The chain couples TRBV29-1 to TRBJ1-2, with 7 positions matching TRBD1. Germline CDR1 is SQVTM and CDR2 is ANQGSEA. The J segment lost 6 bases and the V segment lost 4 bases, leaving 5 bases of the junction unmatched. CDR3 length equals 12 residues. CDR3 DNA sequence: TGCAGCGTTGGAGGGGGCGGCAATGGCTACACCTTC. Its protein is CSVGGGGNGYTF. Variable domain in full (rest from reference TRBV29-1 and TRBJ1-2): SAVISQKPSRDICQRGTSLTIQCQVDSQVTMMFWYRQQPGQSLTLIATANQGSEATYESGFVIDKFPISRPNLTFSTLTVSNMSPEDSSIYLCSVGGGGNGYTFGSGTRLTVV.

The sample holds many counts of this clonotype. The chain combines TRBV4-2 with TRBJ1-1, with D perhaps matching TRBD1 (6 bases). The CDR3 has 13 residues. Deletions cut 6 bases from V and 1 base from J, with 9 bases between. Germline V CDR1 and CDR2: LGHNA, YNFKEQ. The CDR3 is CASRPDRNTEAFF. CDR3 coding DNA: TGTGCCAGCAGGCCGGACAGGAACACTGAAGCTTTCTTT.

At least ten counts were recorded for this clonotype. The CDR3 is CSVERGQGSYGYTF. The CDR3 nucleotides read TGCAGCGTCGAAAGAGGACAGGGTAGTTATGGCTACACCTTC. This rearrangement joins TRBV29-1 to TRBJ1-2, with 8 bases aligning to TRBD1. The CDR3 is made up of 14 amino acids. Germline CDR1 is SQVTM and CDR2 is ANQGSEA. V gave up 6 bases and J gave up 5 bases; unmatched junction bases: 11.

The chain carries TRBV5-5 and TRBJ2-1; D may be TRBD1 (7 bases). V gave up 2 bases and J gave up 7 bases, with 16 bases separating them. The CDR3 extends over 15 amino acids. Germline V gene lookup returns CDR1 SGHKS and CDR2 YYEKEE (reference sequence). The CDR3 sequence is CASSFSRDSGNEQFF. The CDR3 nucleotides are TGTGCCAGCAGCTTTTCCCGGGACAGCGGGAATGAGCAGTTCTTC.

The chain joins TRBV20-1 to TRBJ2-3; D gene ambiguous. This CDR3 has 17 residues. V gave up 0 bases and J gave up 3 bases, with 19 bases separating them. The germline gives CDR1 DFQATT, CDR2 SNEGSKA (reference sequence). The CDR3: CSARDQVDALTTDTQYF. CDR3 nucleotides: TGCAGTGCTAGAGATCAGGTGGACGCATTAACTACAGATACGCAGTATTTT.

This clonotype showed up just a few times. The V call is TRBV15, the J call TRBJ2-7, with unresolved D. The CDR3 length is 15 residues. The V gene lost 5 bases and the J gene lost 0 bases, with 14 bases spanning the gap. The germline CDR1 and CDR2 sequences are LNHNV and YYDKDF (reference sequence). This CDR3 is CATSGQTAASYEQYF. The CDR3 nucleotides read TGTGCCACCAGCGGTCAAACGGCAGCCTCCTACGAGCAGTACTTC.

This clonotype was observed many times. The chain is built from TRBV5-1 and TRBJ1-2; tentative D call: TRBD1 (6 bases). The CDR3 contains 13 residues. In germline, CDR1 is SGHRS, CDR2 YFSETQ. Deletions cut 2 bases from V and 4 bases from J, with 9 bases between. The chain's CDR3 is CASSFPDSYGYTF. The CDR3 coding sequence is TGCGCCAGCAGCTTTCCGGACAGCTATGGCTACACCTTC. Complete variable domain (other parts from reference TRBV5-1 and TRBJ1-2): KAGVTQTPRYLIKTRGQQVTLSCSPISGHRSVSWYQQTPGQGLQFLFEYFSETQRNKGNFPGRFSGRQFSNSRSEMNVSTLELGDSALYLCASSFPDSYGYTFGSGTRLTVV.

This clonotype was recorded at least ten times. The chain has TRBV5-1 and TRBJ2-1; 7 nucleotides match TRBD1. The junction had 2 bases not matched to a gene; V was cut back by 2 bases and J by 0 bases. CDR3 length: 15 amino acids. Per germline, CDR1 SGHRS and CDR2 YFSETQ. CDR3 DNA sequence: TGCGCCAGCAGCTTAGACAGGGCCTCCTACAATGAGCAGTTCTTC. Translation: CASSLDRASYNEQFF.

This clonotype was detected many times. The CDR3: CSARDFGGAPLHF. The DNA for the CDR3 is TGCAGTGCTAGAGATTTTGGGGGGGCACCCCTCCACTTT. This chain uses TRBV20-1 with TRBJ1-6; weak D call: TRBD1 (5 bases). Germline V lookup: CDR1 DFQATT, CDR2 SNEGSKA (reference sequence). V dropped 0 bases and J dropped 11 bases, with 11 bases sitting between them. The CDR3 extends over 13 amino acids.

This clonotype appeared many times. This chain joins TRBV12-3 or TRBV12-4 and TRBJ1-5; the match to TRBD1 covers 9 bases. Germline trimming cut 5 bases from V and 7 bases from J; bases unmatched to any gene: 15. The CDR3 covers 17 residues. The chain's CDR3 is CASSPHRGLGVRQPQHF. CDR3 in DNA: TGTGCCAGCAGTCCCCACAGGGGGCTAGGGGTTCGGCAGCCCCAGCATTTT.

This clonotype was counted a single time. This chain connects TRBV10-2 to TRBJ2-5, with 7 bases matching TRBD2. The CDR3 is made up of 16 amino acids. Per the germline V gene, CDR1 is WSHSY and CDR2 is SAAADI. V was clipped by 6 bases and J by 4 bases; unmatched bases: 14. CDR3 residues: CASRKGSSGWGETQYF. In nucleotides, the CDR3 is TGCGCCAGCAGGAAGGGGTCTAGCGGATGGGGAGAGACCCAGTACTTC.

This clonotype was counted ten times or more. This chain uses TRBV10-3 with TRBJ2-2; a possible D gene is TRBD2 (5 bases). CDR3 length equals 12 residues. V lost 6 bases to trimming and J lost 5 bases, with 7 bases between them. Per the germline V gene, CDR1 is ENHRY and CDR2 is SYGVKD. The CDR3 here is CAISGETGELFF. CDR3 nucleotides: TGTGCCATCAGCGGGGAAACCGGGGAGCTGTTTTTT.

The V and J genes are TRBV7-2 and TRBJ2-7; weak D call: TRBD2 (6 bases). V gave up 3 bases and J gave up 4 bases, with 22 bases separating them. The CDR3 covers 17 residues. Germline loops: CDR1 SGHTA, CDR2 FQGNSA. The CDR3 region has the DNA TGTGCCAGCAGCTTCAGGATCGCGGCTAGCGTGCCTTACGAGCAGTACGTC. This codes for CASSFRIAASVPYEQYV.

In this sample, this clonotype turned up many times. The gene calls are TRBV20-1 and TRBJ1-5, with TRBD1 matching 7 bases. This CDR3 has 15 amino acids. After removal of 6 bases from V and 1 base from J, the junction contained 9 bases not matched to a gene. Looked up from germline, CDR1 is DFQATT and CDR2 is SNEGSKA (reference sequence). CDR3: CSAGSWTGSNQPQHF. The DNA of the CDR3 is TGCAGTGCCGGCTCCTGGACAGGCAGCAATCAGCCCCAGCATTTT.

This clonotype occurred a few times. The chain recombines TRBV5-1 with TRBJ2-7; D not certain. Per the germline V gene, CDR1 is SGHRS and CDR2 is YFSETQ. The CDR3 loop spans 14 amino acids. V lost 5 bases to trimming and J lost 3 bases, with 15 bases between them. The CDR3 protein is CASSFTLEFYEQYF. The CDR3 nucleotides read TGCGCCAGCAGTTTCACACTGGAATTCTACGAGCAGTACTTC.

This clonotype was found a few times. The chain joins TRBV2 to TRBJ2-3, with D perhaps TRBD2 (5 bases). CDR3 length: 14 amino acids. The V end was cut by 4 bases, the J end by 6 bases, with 14 bases between. CDR1 SNHLY and CDR2 FYNNEI come from the germline V gene. The CDR3 region has the DNA TGTGCCAGCAGTGTTCGTCCAAGAGGGGATACGCAGTATTTT. As protein: CASSVRPRGDTQYF.

This chain joins TRBV6-1 and TRBJ2-2; tentatively, D is TRBD2 (6 bases). This CDR3 comprises 15 residues. Trimming pared 11 bases from V and 2 bases from J, leaving 18 bases between. Germline lookup yields CDR1 MNHNS and CDR2 SASEGT. In DNA, the CDR3 is TGTGCCGCCAGGCCCGGGACTTTAAACACCGGGGAGCTGTTTTTT. Translating it yields CAARPGTLNTGELFF.

This chain joins TRBV18 and TRBJ2-7; 11 nucleotides align to TRBD1. The CDR3 has 15 amino acids. Germline CDR1 is KGHSH and CDR2 is LQKENI. V lost 4 bases to trimming and J lost 5 bases; unmatched junction nucleotides: 7. The DNA for the CDR3 is TGTGCCAGCTCACGAGGTGGGACAGGGGGAAACGAGCAGTACGTC. Its translation is CASSRGGTGGNEQYV.

This clonotype was detected only a few times. The rearrangement joins TRBV12-3 or TRBV12-4 to TRBJ1-6, with TRBD1 matching over 11 bases. This CDR3 is 16 amino acids long. The trim removed 5 bases at V and 10 bases at J, leaving 10 bases unmatched. Here the CDR3 reads CASSPSGTGGSSPLHF. The CDR3 DNA reads as TGTGCCAGCAGTCCCTCCGGGACAGGGGGTTCCTCACCCCTCCACTTT.